The TCR beta chain under discussion was sequenced for a study of cytomegalovirus exposure and HLA in healthy donors. Study-wide findings and caveats: The study put some 160 TCR beta chains on its list as cytomegalovirus-associated.

CDR1 MNHNS and CDR2 SASEGT come from the germline V gene. This CDR3 contains 16 residues. PCR involved 60 Vbeta and 13 Jbeta primers. Generated by immunoSEQ multiplex PCR, the TCRdb table keeps only in-frame clones and is missing some. The sample consists of more than 200,000 clones, 65% to 90% of them appearing once. Worth noting for this clone: Its specificity is not known.

Sequencing was performed on PBMCs. The clonotype was recovered from a girl aged 5-17 years in good health and CMV-seronegative. This chain links TRBV6-1 with TRBJ2-5; possibly TRBD2 for D (6 bases). Matching the DNA end better, TRBJ2-7 makes the J call doubtful. The CDR3 region is CASSEYGVGGSYEQYF. The CDR3 DNA is TGTGCCAGCAGTGAATACGGGGTGGGAGGTAGCTACGAGCAGTACTTC.